This is a list of T cell receptor beta chains from one sample in a study of blood T cell repertoires in COVID-19. Assay: immunoSEQ multiplex PCR; the TCRdb copy retains only in-frame clones and omits some. Here the sample spans 150,000 to 200,000 clones, approximately 80% being singletons. Sequencing was performed on PBMCs or T cells enriched from blood (not recorded which). These receptors were taken from a man aged 50-59 years who had recovered from COVID-19. The CDR3 runs from the conserved cysteine through the conserved F or W. Fields, in order: D gene, J gene, V gene, clone size, CDR3 protein, CDR3 DNA. D genes are given only for firm matches. Only part of the rows carry a size: once, few, many, or a class if the clone is expanded.

- | TRBJ1-1 | TRBV5-4 | - | CASSLEVGLFTEAFF | TGTGCCAGCAGCTTGGAGGTGGGACTCTTCACTGAAGCTTTCTTT
TRBD1 | TRBJ2-5 | TRBV10-1 | - | CASSEGTGRETQYF | TGCGCCAGCAGTGAGGGGACAGGGCGGGAGACCCAGTACTTC
- | TRBJ1-2 | TRBV2 | - | CASSEGLNYGYTF | TGTGCCAGCAGTGAAGGACTGAACTATGGCTACACCTTC
- | TRBJ2-3 | TRBV28 | - | CASSSASVRDTQYF | TGTGCCAGCAGTTCGGCTAGCGTTAGAGATACGCAGTATTTT
- | TRBJ2-1 | TRBV4-1 | - | CASSPSPPVNYNEQFF | TGCGCCAGCAGCCCAAGCCCCCCGGTCAACTACAATGAGCAGTTCTTC
TRBD2 | TRBJ2-3 | TRBV10-3 | - | CAISESGVVVAGASSTDTQYF | TGTGCCATCAGTGAGTCAGGGGTTGTGGTAGCGGGGGCCTCTAGCACAGATACGCAGTATTTT
- | TRBJ2-3 | TRBV6-5 | - | CASTFGLGTDTQYF | TGTGCCAGCACTTTTGGCTTGGGCACAGATACGCAGTATTTT
TRBD1 | TRBJ1-5 | TRBV30 | - | CAWSVPGQGTQPQHF | TGTGCCTGGAGTGTCCCGGGACAGGGGACTCAGCCCCAGCATTTT
- | TRBJ2-5 | TRBV2 | - | CASSTPAGGQRTETQYF | TGTGCCAGCAGTACCCCCGCGGGCGGCCAAAGGACAGAGACCCAGTACTTC
- | TRBJ1-6 | TRBV5-6 | few | CASSFRSGLNSPLHF | TGTGCCAGCAGCTTCCGGTCCGGGTTGAATTCACCCCTCCACTTT
- | TRBJ2-3 | TRBV6-2/TRBV6-3 | - | CASSYSGASDTQYF | TGTGCCAGCAGTTACTCGGGGGCTTCAGATACGCAGTATTTT
- | TRBJ2-7 | TRBV25-1 | - | CASSGIGYEQYF | TGTGCCAGCAGTGGGATCGGGTACGAGCAGTACTTC
- | TRBJ1-5 | TRBV7-2 | - | CASSPRDPRGAQHF | TGTGCCAGCAGCCCCCGGGACCCCCGCGGGGCCCAGCATTTT
TRBD1 | TRBJ1-2 | TRBV5-1 | - | CASSLVQGARSYTF | TGCGCCAGCAGCTTGGTACAGGGGGCGCGCAGCTACACCTTC
- | TRBJ1-4 | TRBV28 | - | CASVSGGRVEEKLFF | TGTGCCAGCGTCTCCGGCGGCAGGGTAGAAGAAAAACTGTTTTTT
TRBD2 | TRBJ2-2 | TRBV27 | - | CASSLFGGDTNTGELFF | TGTGCCAGCAGTTTATTCGGGGGGGACACGAACACCGGGGAGCTGTTTTTT
TRBD2 | TRBJ2-5 | TRBV7-3 | - | CASSLRGLAGGLRETQYF | TGTGCCAGCAGCTTACGCGGACTAGCGGGGGGGCTAAGAGAGACCCAGTACTTC
TRBD1 | TRBJ2-1 | TRBV5-1 | - | CASSGGTGGNNEQFF | TGCGCCAGCAGCGGCGGGACAGGGGGCAACAATGAGCAGTTCTTC
- | TRBJ1-2 | TRBV24-1 | - | CATSDPTGPYGYTF | TGTGCCACCAGTGACCCTACAGGGCCCTATGGCTACACCTTC
- | TRBJ1-2 | TRBV3-1/TRBV3-2 | - | CASSQERYGYTF | TGTGCCAGCAGCCAAGAACGGTATGGCTACACCTTC
TRBD1 | TRBJ1-5 | TRBV5-1 | - | CASSPGQGAVNQPQHF | TGCGCCAGCAGCCCCGGACAGGGGGCAGTCAATCAGCCCCAGCATTTT
- | TRBJ2-7 | TRBV7-2 | - | CASSLSQSYEQYF | TGTGCCAGCAGCTTGAGTCAAAGCTACGAGCAGTACTTC
TRBD1 | TRBJ2-3 | TRBV27 | - | CASRGTAPTYTQYF | TGTGCCAGCAGGGGGACAGCTCCCACTTATACGCAGTATTTT
- | TRBJ1-2 | TRBV16 | few | CASSQSRGRGYTF | TGTGCCAGCAGCCAATCCAGGGGTCGCGGCTACACCTTC
TRBD2 | TRBJ2-3 | TRBV4-3 | once | CASSQDLAGDNTDTQYF | TGCGCCAGCAGCCAAGATCTTGCGGGGGATAACACAGATACGCAGTATTTT
TRBD1 | TRBJ1-1 | TRBV5-1 | - | CASSNGQGAKGWEAFF | TGCGCCAGCAGCAACGGACAGGGGGCTAAGGGCTGGGAAGCTTTCTTT
TRBD1 | TRBJ2-7 | TRBV7-9 | - | CASSGTGGINYEQYF | TGTGCCAGCAGCGGGACAGGGGGCATTAACTACGAGCAGTACTTC
- | TRBJ1-4 | TRBV7-9 | - | CASSFWGATNEKLFF | TGTGCCAGCAGCTTCTGGGGCGCAACTAATGAAAAACTGTTTTTT
- | TRBJ1-3 | TRBV4-3 | - | CASSQGPGNSGNTIYF | TGCGCCAGCAGCCAAGGGCCAGGGAACTCTGGAAACACCATATATTTT
TRBD1 | TRBJ1-2 | TRBV11-2 | - | CASSSTRTGEGYTF | TGTGCCAGCAGCTCAACCCGGACAGGGGAGGGCTACACCTTC
- | TRBJ1-3 | TRBV5-4 | - | CASSSTQSRWASGNTIYF | TGTGCCAGCAGCTCAACTCAATCCCGATGGGCCTCTGGAAACACCATATATTTT
- | TRBJ1-2 | TRBV28 | - | CASSAGSSNYGYTF | TGTGCCAGCAGTGCCGGGAGCTCTAACTATGGCTACACCTTC
- | TRBJ2-7 | TRBV3-1/TRBV3-2 | - | CASSRRTEGEEQYF | TGTGCCAGCAGCCGCCGAACAGAGGGGGAAGAGCAGTACTTC
- | TRBJ2-3 | TRBV7-9 | - | CASSYPTDTQYF | TGTGCCAGCAGCTACCCTACCGATACGCAGTATTTT
TRBD1 | TRBJ1-5 | TRBV18 | few | CASSPPGQGNSNQPQHF | TGTGCCAGCTCACCTCCGGGACAGGGTAATAGCAATCAGCCCCAGCATTTT
TRBD1 | TRBJ2-1 | TRBV6-4 | - | CASSDGTGGARQFF | TGTGCCAGCAGTGACGGAACAGGGGGCGCCCGGCAGTTCTTC
- | TRBJ1-3 | TRBV13 | - | CASSLTGSGNTIYF | TGTGCCAGCAGCTTAACAGGGTCTGGAAACACCATATATTTT
TRBD1 | TRBJ1-1 | TRBV2 | - | CASRAPGTGTEAFF | TGTGCCAGCAGAGCACCCGGGACAGGAACTGAAGCTTTCTTT
TRBD1 | TRBJ1-5 | TRBV6-2/TRBV6-3 | - | CASSYSEGATNNQPQHF | TGTGCCAGCAGTTACTCGGAGGGGGCAACCAACAATCAGCCCCAGCATTTT
TRBD2 | TRBJ2-1 | TRBV7-2 | - | CASSLSGGREQFF | TGTGCCAGCAGCTTATCGGGGGGAAGGGAGCAGTTCTTC
TRBD1 | TRBJ2-2 | TRBV5-1 | - | CASSRQGNTGELFF | TGCGCCAGCAGCCGACAGGGGAACACCGGGGAGCTGTTTTTT
TRBD2 | TRBJ2-1 | TRBV4-1 | - | CARRLAQNNEQFF | TGCGCCAGGCGACTAGCACAAAACAATGAGCAGTTCTTC
- | TRBJ1-2 | TRBV4-1 | - | CASSQDRVANYGYTF | TGCGCCAGCAGCCAAGACAGGGTAGCTAACTATGGCTACACCTTC
- | TRBJ1-6 | TRBV7-6 | - | CASSLGLYSPLHF | TGTGCCAGCAGCTTGGGACTTTATTCACCCCTCCACTTT
TRBD1 | TRBJ1-2 | TRBV19 | - | CASTKGDSQFYGYTF | TGTGCCAGTACTAAGGGGGACAGCCAGTTCTATGGCTACACCTTC
TRBD2 | TRBJ2-7 | TRBV27 | - | CASKWTSGDYEQYF | TGTGCCAGCAAATGGACTAGCGGGGACTACGAGCAGTACTTC
- | TRBJ1-1 | TRBV15 | - | CATRDTLNTEAFF | TGTGCCACGAGGGACACCCTGAACACTGAAGCTTTCTTT
- | TRBJ2-7 | TRBV21-1 | - | CASSTWPGRTYEQYF | TGTGCCAGCAGCACCTGGCCAGGGAGGACCTACGAGCAGTACTTC
- | TRBJ2-7 | TRBV6-1 | few | CASSEVEIYEQYF | TGTGCCAGCAGTGAGGTGGAGATCTACGAGCAGTACTTC
- | TRBJ1-4 | TRBV5-1 | - | CASSLARSEKLFF | TGCGCCAGCAGCTTGGCCCGGAGTGAAAAACTGTTTTTT
- | TRBJ1-5 | TRBV5-1 | - | CASSPGGSNQPQHF | TGCGCCAGCAGCCCGGGGGGGAGCAATCAGCCCCAGCATTTT
TRBD1 | TRBJ1-6 | TRBV10-1 | - | CASQGVQESPLHF | TGCGCCAGCCAGGGGGTTCAGGAATCACCCCTCCACTTT